The TCR beta chain under discussion was sequenced for a study of blood T cell repertoires in COVID-19. Method: immunoSEQ multiplex PCR; TCRdb's copy keeps in-frame clones and lacks some. The table has 50,000 to 70,000 clones, around three quarters seen once. V was pared by 0 bases and J by 5 bases, with 9 bases of the junction left unmatched. CDR1 is SGHTS, CDR2 YDEGEE, per germline. This CDR3 has 16 residues. The receptor was isolated from a man in his 60s with acute or convalescent COVID-19. Specimen: peripheral blood. The chain couples TRBV5-8 to TRBJ2-7; 9 bases agree with TRBD1. In nucleotides, the CDR3 is TGTGCCAGCAGCTTGGTTCAGGGACAGGGTGGCGACGAGCAGTACTTC. Translation gives CASSLVQGQGGDEQYF.